The next 16 T cell receptor beta chains were all read from a single sample in a study of glioma-infiltrating T cells after dendritic cell vaccination. The table came from immunoSEQ multiplex PCR; TCRdb's copy has only in-frame clones and leaves some out. Of roughly 100,000 clones listed, 75% to 85% are singletons. The source was blood, collected before dendritic cell vaccination. The source of these receptors is a human donor with glioblastoma.

This clone was counted once. V gene TRBV12-5 combines with J gene TRBJ1-1, with D uncertain. V dropped 0 bases and J dropped 4 bases, with 15 bases sitting between them. Germline CDR1 is LGHNT and CDR2 is FRNRAP. CDR3 length: 16 amino acids. In DNA, the CDR3 is TGTGCTAGTGGTTTGGTAGTTGGGTCGGCGGGCACTGAAGCTTTCTTT. This translates into CASGLVVGSAGTEAFF. Full variable domain (rest looked up from reference TRBV12-5 and TRBJ1-1): DARVTQTPRHKVTEMGQEVTMRCQPILGHNTVFWYRQTMMQGLELLAYFRNRAPLDDSGMPKDRFSAEMPDATLATLKIQPSEPRDSAVYFCASGLVVGSAGTEAFFGQGTRLTVV.

This rearrangement joins TRBV19 to TRBJ1-5; TRBD1 aligns across 8 bases. The germline V gene has CDR1 LNHDA and CDR2 SQIVND (reference sequence). J lost 4 bases, V lost 7 bases, and 3 bases had no gene match. This CDR3 comprises 13 residues. The CDR3 DNA reads as TGTGCCAGTACAACAGGGGGGAATCAGCCCCAGCATTTT. This encodes CASTTGGNQPQHF.

The gene calls are TRBV7-9 and TRBJ2-1; 16 bases align to TRBD2. After removal of 5 bases from V and 9 bases from J, the junction contained 10 bases not matched to a gene. This CDR3 region has 17 residues. The germline V gene encodes CDR1 SEHNR and CDR2 FQNEAQ (reference sequence). CDR3: CASSIPGTSGGAGEQFF. The CDR3 nucleotides read TGTGCCAGCAGCATTCCCGGGACTAGCGGGGGGGCAGGTGAGCAGTTCTTC.

The V and J genes are TRBV7-9 and TRBJ2-5; 8 bases align to TRBD2. The CDR3 consists of 15 residues. In germline, CDR1 is SEHNR, CDR2 FQNEAQ (reference sequence). V was pared by 5 bases and J by 3 bases, with 8 bases of the junction left unmatched. The CDR3 nucleotides are TGTGCCAGCAGCCGGGGGGGGGTTTTTGAAGAGACCCAGTACTTC. It encodes CASSRGGVFEETQYF. Together with reference TRBV7-9 and TRBJ2-5, the CDR3 gives the full variable domain: DTGVSQNPRHKITKRGQNVTFRCDPISEHNRLYWYRQTLGQGPEFLTYFQNEAQLEKSRLLSDRFSAERPKGSFSTLEIQRTEQGDSAMYLCASSRGGVFEETQYFGPGTRLLVL.

The chain employs TRBV11-2 and TRBJ2-1; 11 bases agree with TRBD2. The V gene end was trimmed by 1 base and the J gene end by 5 bases; junction bases not matched to a gene: 7. Germline lookup yields CDR1 SGHAT and CDR2 FQNNGV. The CDR3 consists of 17 residues. As DNA, the CDR3 is TGTGCCAGCAGCTTAGCTAGCGGGGGGCGGAACGACAATGAGCAGTTCTTC. Its protein product is CASSLASGGRNDNEQFF.

The chain couples TRBV5-5 to TRBJ1-2, with a weak D call TRBD1 (5 bases). V shed 0 bases and J shed 6 bases, with 15 bases lying between them. Germline V gives CDR1 SGHKS, CDR2 YYEKEE (reference sequence). This CDR3 comprises 15 residues. CDR3 DNA: TGTGCCAGCAGCTTGGTGGTGGGGCTGCAGGATGGCTACACCTTC. This sequence encodes CASSLVVGLQDGYTF.

A single count supports this clone. The genes are TRBV5-1 and TRBJ1-2; 9 bases are a match to TRBD1. The length of the CDR3 is 14 residues. V lost 4 bases and J lost 6; bases outside the gene matches: 7. CDR1 and CDR2 from the germline V gene are SGHRS and YFSETQ. The CDR3 nucleotides are TGCGCCAGCAGCACATCCGGGACAGGGAATGGCTACACCTTC. Protein: CASSTSGTGNGYTF.

The chain couples TRBV7-8 to TRBJ2-1; weak D call: TRBD2 (7 bases). CDR1 SGHVS and CDR2 FQNEAQ come from the germline V gene. V was cut by 10 bases and J by 7 bases, with 17 bases left in between. This CDR3 is 13 amino acids long. As DNA, the CDR3 is TGTGCCAAGGGGGGGTCACACCCGAATGAGCAGTTCTTC. Its protein product is CAKGGSHPNEQFF.

The genes are TRBV29-1 and TRBJ1-1; weak D call: TRBD1 (5 bases). Germline assignment: CDR1 SQVTM and CDR2 ANQGSEA. The CDR3 is 12 amino acids. Between the trimmed V and J ends, which lost 5 bases and 3 bases, there was a span of 10 bases. The DNA of the CDR3 is TGCAGCGTTAAGGGGCAGTACACTGAAGCTTTCTTT. It translates to CSVKGQYTEAFF.

V gene TRBV9 combines with J gene TRBJ2-3; possibly TRBD2 for D (5 bases). CDR1 is SGDLS, CDR2 YYNGEE, per germline. V was shortened by 0 bases and J by 1 base, with 6 bases between the two germline ends. There are 14 residues in the CDR3. The CDR3 DNA follows: TGTGCCAGCAGCGTAGTGGGAGGCACAGATACGCAGTATTTT. Protein product: CASSVVGGTDTQYF.

V gene TRBV5-5 combines with J gene TRBJ1-5; 9 nucleotides line up with TRBD1. V shed 2 bases and J 5 bases; nucleotides not matched to a gene: 2. CDR1 and CDR2 from the germline V gene are SGHKS and YYEKEE (reference sequence). This CDR3 comprises 14 residues. CDR3 sequence reads: CASSFDRGDQPQHF. CDR3 sequence (DNA): TGTGCCAGCAGCTTTGACAGGGGGGATCAGCCCCAGCATTTT.

This sequence joins TRBV7-9 and TRBJ2-7; D is uncertain. Deletions cut 2 bases from V and 2 bases from J, with 4 bases between. The CDR3 covers 12 residues. CDR1 is SEHNR, CDR2 FQNEAQ, per germline (reference sequence). The DNA for the CDR3 is TGTGCCAGCAGCTTATCTCCCTACGAGCAGTACTTC. Its translation: CASSLSPYEQYF.

This chain links TRBV6-1 with TRBJ2-3; no reliable D call. The V end lost 8 bases, the J end lost 2 bases, and 17 bases lay between the germline ends. The CDR3 is made up of 15 amino acids. CDR1 is MNHNS, CDR2 SASEGT, per germline. The CDR3 reads CASDIDTLVTDTQYF. For the CDR3, the DNA is TGTGCCAGCGACATCGACACCTTAGTCACAGATACGCAGTATTTT.

V is TRBV27 and J is TRBJ2-5; 7 bases agree with TRBD1. The CDR3 loop spans 14 amino acids. The germline V gene has CDR1 MNHEY and CDR2 SMNVEV (reference sequence). J gave up 0 bases and V 4 bases, and 2 bases lay outside the gene matches. The chain's CDR3 is CASSSQGDQETQYF. In DNA, the CDR3 is TGTGCCAGCAGTTCTCAGGGGGACCAAGAGACCCAGTACTTC.

This rearrangement joins TRBV7-2 to TRBJ2-2; 11 nucleotides align to TRBD2. The CDR3 spans 15 residues. Germline values: CDR1 SGHTA, CDR2 FQGNSA. V was pared by 7 bases and J by 0 bases, with 1 base of the junction left unmatched. The CDR3 DNA reads as TGTGCCAGCACTAGCGGGGGGCCGAACACCGGGGAGCTGTTTTTT. Amino acid sequence: CASTSGGPNTGELFF.

This rearrangement joins TRBV29-1 to TRBJ1-2; the D is unclear. This CDR3 is 12 amino acids long. CDR1 and CDR2 (germline): SQVTM, ANQGSEA. V shed 5 bases and J shed 8 bases, with 15 bases lying between them. The CDR3 protein is CSVSTEGNGYTF. Here the CDR3 DNA reads TGCAGCGTTTCAACGGAGGGAAACGGCTACACCTTC.